These 18 T cell receptor beta chains were sequenced from one sample in a study of blood T cells in healthy people across ages. A J-beta primer mix and a sample-barcoded 5' primer were used in a second PCR of about 7 to 12 cycles. One entry per CDR3 protein, called by TCRdb with MiXCR from the 5' RACE reads. The sample lists approximately 960,000 distinct CDR3 sequences; roughly 28% were seen once. These data were also filed under a second study, of T cells of mothers and their children.

The source material was blood. These receptors were obtained from a middle-aged woman in good health.

The gene calls are TRBV12-3 or TRBV12-4 and TRBJ2-2; TRBD1 agrees at 11 bases. This CDR3 has 16 residues. Losses at the gene ends were 6 bases for V and 0 bases for J; bases not matched to a gene: 3. The CDR3 DNA reads TGTGCCAGCAGGCAGGGACAGGGGGCGAACACCGGGGAGCTGTTTTTT. Translating it yields CASRQGQGANTGELFF.

This clonotype was counted a few times. The CDR3 region has the DNA TGTGCCAGCAGCCAAGATATCTTTGGGGGCACCTCCTACGAGCAGTACTTC. This translates into CASSQDIFGGTSYEQYF. The J gene is TRBJ2-7, the V gene TRBV3-1, with D possibly being TRBD1 (6 bases). From germline, CDR1 is LGHDT and CDR2 YNNKEL (reference sequence). The ends were cut back, 0 bases at V and 0 bases at J, with 15 bases in the middle. This CDR3 spans 17 amino acids.

The genes are TRBV5-6 and TRBJ1-4; 10 bases align to TRBD1. V shed 1 base, J shed 7 bases, and the junction held 1 base outside the gene matches. Germline-derived CDR1 and CDR2 are SGHDT and YYEEEE. The CDR3 runs 14 residues. The CDR3 spells CASSLWDRGEKLFF. The CDR3 DNA follows: TGTGCCAGCAGCTTGTGGGACAGGGGTGAAAAACTGTTTTTT.

Only a few counts were recorded for this clonotype. The chain couples TRBV5-5 to TRBJ2-4; 7 bases map to TRBD1. The germline V gene has CDR1 SGHKS and CDR2 YYEKEE (reference sequence). This CDR3 is built from 16 residues. The ends lost 4 bases at V and 1 base at J; junction bases unmatched: 8. In nucleotides, the CDR3 is TGTGCCAGCAGCGTCACAGGGGACCTGGCCAAAAACATTCAGTACTTC. This encodes CASSVTGDLAKNIQYF. Drawing the rest from reference TRBV5-5 and TRBJ2-4, the complete variable domain is DAGVTQSPTHLIKTRGQQVTLRCSPISGHKSVSWYQQVLGQGPQFIFQYYEKEERGRGNFPDRFSARQFPNYSSELNVNALLLGDSALYLCASSVTGDLAKNIQYFGAGTRLSVL.

There are a few counts of this clonotype. The chain couples TRBV7-2 to TRBJ2-5; D is perhaps TRBD2 (6 bases). CDR3 size: 16 residues. Germline assignment: CDR1 SGHTA and CDR2 FQGNSA. The V gene lost 4 bases and the J gene lost 3 bases, with 18 bases spanning the gap. The CDR3 nucleotides are TGTGCCAGCAGCTCTTCGGACTACCTACCCAAAGAGACCCAGTACTTC. It codes for CASSSSDYLPKETQYF.

The chain uses TRBV2 and TRBJ2-4; no firm D call. Germline loops: CDR1 SNHLY, CDR2 FYNNEI. Trimming took off 7 bases at V and 4 bases at J, with 11 bases between the two ends. This CDR3 contains 13 residues. CDR3 sequence reads: CASTSTRKNIQYF. As DNA, the CDR3 is TGTGCCAGCACGTCAACCAGGAAAAACATTCAGTACTTC.

There are a few counts of this clonotype. V gene TRBV30 combines with J gene TRBJ2-4, with TRBD1 matching over 8 bases. Germline CDR1 GTSNPN, CDR2 SVGIG (reference sequence). After removal of 3 bases from V and 7 bases from J, the junction contained 11 bases not matched to a gene. This CDR3 is built from 15 residues. CDR3 nucleotide sequence: TGTGCCTGGAGAACAGGGGGGCGTGGGGGGAACATTCAGTACTTC. Its protein is CAWRTGGRGGNIQYF. Drawing the rest from reference TRBV30 and TRBJ2-4, the complete variable domain is SQTIHQWPATLVQPVGSPLSLECTVEGTSNPNLYWYRQAAGRGLQLLFYSVGIGQISSEVPQNLSASRPQDRQFILSSKKLLLSDSGFYLCAWRTGGRGGNIQYFGAGTRLSVL.

The chain has TRBV5-6 and TRBJ1-5; the match to TRBD1 covers 9 bases. Unmatched junction bases numbered 11, after V lost 4 bases and J lost 6 bases. Germline CDR1 and CDR2: SGHDT and YYEEEE. The CDR3 consists of 16 residues. The CDR3 nucleotides read TGTGCCAGCAGCATGAGGGCACAGGGGGCGATTCAGCCCCAGCATTTT. Its protein product is CASSMRAQGAIQPQHF. Full variable domain (outside the CDR3, taken from reference TRBV5-6 and TRBJ1-5): DAGVTQSPTHLIKTRGQQVTLRCSPKSGHDTVSWYQQALGQGPQFIFQYYEEEERQRGNFPDRFSGHQFPNYSSELNVNALLLGDSALYLCASSMRAQGAIQPQHFGDGTRLSIL.

This clonotype was counted at least ten times. The chain is built from TRBV20-1 and TRBJ2-1, with 11 bases lining up with TRBD2. This CDR3 comprises 16 residues. Germline V gene sequence: CDR1 DFQATT, CDR2 SNEGSKA (reference sequence). Losses at the gene ends were 3 bases for V and 6 bases for J; bases not matched to a gene: 10. CDR3 in DNA: TGCAGTGCTAGCCCCGACATAGCGGGGGGGCGCAATGAGCAGTTCTTC. This codes for CSASPDIAGGRNEQFF.

This clonotype appeared many times. The V call is TRBV3-1, the J call TRBJ2-3, with no clear D. Germline CDR1 LGHDT, CDR2 YNNKEL (reference sequence). The CDR3 is made up of 11 amino acids. Trimming took 1 base from V and 4 from J, leaving 0 bases between them. CDR3 nucleotides: TGTGCCAGCAGCCAAGCAGATACGCAGTATTTT. It codes for CASSQADTQYF.

This clonotype was seen a single time. The rearrangement joins TRBV12-3 or TRBV12-4 to TRBJ1-2; D call uncertain. The CDR3 length is 12 residues. V was clipped by 5 bases and J by 4 bases, with 8 bases between them. In nucleotides, the CDR3 is TGTGCCAGCAGTGCTCGACGCTATGGCTACACCTTC. It codes for CASSARRYGYTF.

This clonotype was seen more than once but under ten times. This rearrangement joins TRBV5-4 to TRBJ2-7; D call uncertain. CDR1 is SGHNT and CDR2 is YYREEE in the germline V gene (reference sequence). The CDR3 is 14 residues long. V lost 4 bases and J 3 bases, leaving 14 bases between the germline ends. The CDR3 protein is CASSPAPADYEQYF. The CDR3 DNA follows: TGTGCCAGCAGCCCCGCTCCGGCCGACTACGAGCAGTACTTC. Complete variable domain (other parts from reference TRBV5-4 and TRBJ2-7): ETGVTQSPTHLIKTRGQQVTLRCSSQSGHNTVSWYQQALGQGPQFIFQYYREEENGRGNFPPRFSGLQFPNYSSELNVNALELDDSALYLCASSPAPADYEQYFGPGTRLTVT.

This clonotype was picked up many times. The gene calls are TRBV14 and TRBJ2-7; D gene ambiguous. V was shortened by 4 bases and J by 2 bases, with 9 bases between the two germline ends. The CDR3 is 13 residues long. Germline V lookup: CDR1 SGHDN, CDR2 FVKESK. CDR3 DNA sequence: TGTGCCAGCAGCCTCATAAATCCCTACGAGCAGTACTTC. It translates to CASSLINPYEQYF.

This clonotype was counted ten times or more. This chain joins TRBV7-2 and TRBJ1-2; D not resolved. CDR3 length: 15 amino acids. The germline V gene has CDR1 SGHTA and CDR2 FQGNSA. Trimming removed 3 bases at V and 3 bases at J, with 14 bases between. CDR3 protein: CASSLGKLRDYGYTF. The CDR3 DNA is TGTGCCAGCAGCTTGGGAAAGCTGCGAGACTATGGCTACACCTTC.

Only a few counts were recorded for this clonotype. The chain joins TRBV5-1 to TRBJ1-3; D unclear. This CDR3 has 15 residues. The ends were cut back, 4 bases at V and 0 bases at J, with 11 bases in the middle. CDR1 and CDR2 from the germline V gene are SGHRS and YFSETQ. The CDR3 nucleotides are TGCGCCAGCAGCATTCGGCGGGACTCTGGAAACACCATATATTTT. As protein: CASSIRRDSGNTIYF.

This clonotype was detected ten times or more. This rearrangement joins TRBV10-3 to TRBJ2-6; D not resolved. The CDR3 runs to 16 residues. In germline, CDR1 is ENHRY, CDR2 SYGVKD. V was clipped by 9 bases and J by 0 bases, with 15 bases between them. The DNA of the CDR3 is TGTGCCATTTTGGACGCCCTTTACTCTGGGGCCAACGTCCTGACTTTC. This gives the protein CAILDALYSGANVLTF.

The V call is TRBV30, the J call TRBJ2-7; TRBD1 matches 7 bases. Germline lookup yields CDR1 GTSNPN and CDR2 SVGIG (reference sequence). V shed 2 bases, J shed 4 bases, and the junction held 2 bases outside the gene matches. There are 12 residues in the CDR3. The CDR3 DNA is TGTGCCTGGAGTCAGGACAGGTACGAGCAGTACTTC. Encoded protein: CAWSQDRYEQYF.

J is TRBJ1-6 and V is TRBV27; D might be TRBD1 (5 bases). V lost 3 bases and J lost 5, with 8 bases in between. Germline CDR1 reads MNHEY; CDR2 reads SMNVEV (reference sequence). The CDR3 covers 14 residues. The CDR3 sequence is CASSFVGDNSPLHF. The CDR3 coding sequence is TGTGCCAGCAGTTTTGTGGGGGATAATTCACCCCTCCACTTT.